Listed here are 6 T cell receptor beta chains from one sample, sequenced in a study of T cell responses to AZD1222 COVID-19 vaccine (dated by TCRdb to the early 2020s). The time point tag for this specimen amounts to: about 28 days (+/-7) after the second vaccine dose. The library came from the immunoSEQ multiplex PCR assay. Imported from immuneACCESS, the table was reduced by TCRdb to in-frame sequences with V and J called. These copies leave out some clones; in studies compared against another copy, an unresolved V gene accounts for under half, and the cause of the remainder is not known. The sample has 85,000 to 90,000 clones on record, about 88% of them singletons. The ten most abundant clones make up around 5% of the sample. The specimen comprised peripheral blood, sampled 28 days after the second AZD1222 dose. The receptors derive from an adult who received the AZD1222 COVID-19 vaccine.

The table lists this clone with a count of one. The chain is built from TRBV7-2 and TRBJ1-2; D is uncertain. The CDR3 has 14 amino acids. With 3 bases removed from V and 4 bases from J, the gap between germline ends came to 12 bases. Germline lookup yields CDR1 SGHTA and CDR2 FQGNSA. In nucleotides, the CDR3 is TGTGCCAGCAGCTTGGGCCGCTCACTCTATGGCTACACCTTC. Protein: CASSLGRSLYGYTF. Full variable domain (rest looked up from reference TRBV7-2 and TRBJ1-2): GAGVSQSPSNKVTEKGKDVELRCDPISGHTALYWYRQSLGQGLEFLIYFQGNSAPDKSGLPSDRFSAERTGGSVSTLTIQRTQQEDSAVYLCASSLGRSLYGYTFGSGTRLTVV.

Only a few counts were recorded for this clone. The V and J genes are TRBV5-4 and TRBJ2-7, with 8 bases matching TRBD1. Germline V CDR1 and CDR2: SGHNT, YYREEE (reference sequence). The CDR3 sequence is 15 residues long. J lost 5 bases, V lost 5 bases, and 12 bases had no gene match. CDR3 in DNA: TGTGCCAGCAGTTCACAGGGGGGACCCCTGAACGAGCAGTACTTC. Encoded protein: CASSSQGGPLNEQYF.

The chain combines TRBV12-5 with TRBJ1-1, with 7 nucleotides matching TRBD1. With V trimmed by 1 base and J by 11 bases, 7 bases remained unmatched. Germline loops: CDR1 LGHNT, CDR2 FRNRAP. This CDR3 comprises 13 residues. CDR3 residues: CASGLEDRSGAFF. The CDR3 bases are TGTGCTAGTGGTTTGGAGGACAGGTCCGGGGCTTTCTTT.

V usage is TRBV2 and J usage is TRBJ1-5, with TRBD1 as a possible D gene (5 bases). The germline CDR1 and CDR2 sequences are SNHLY and FYNNEI. V lost 1 base and J 2 bases, leaving 9 bases between the germline ends. The CDR3 runs to 15 residues. This CDR3 reads CASSEERGGNQPQHF. As DNA, the CDR3 is TGTGCCAGCAGTGAAGAGAGGGGAGGCAATCAGCCCCAGCATTTT.

The chain couples TRBV6-1 to TRBJ2-1; 11 nucleotides line up with TRBD2. The junction had 5 bases not matched to a gene; V was cut back by 4 bases and J by 3 bases. CDR1 MNHNS and CDR2 SASEGT come from the germline V gene. The length of the CDR3 is 16 residues. The chain's CDR3 is CASSGRLAGNYNEQFF. Written as DNA, the CDR3 is TGTGCCAGCAGTGGCCGACTAGCGGGGAACTACAATGAGCAGTTCTTC.

The V gene is TRBV6-4, the J gene TRBJ1-2; maybe TRBD1 (5 bases). Trimming removed 5 bases from V and 3 bases from J, with 19 bases in between. CDR1 and CDR2 from the germline V gene are MRHNA and SNTAGT. This CDR3 region has 16 residues. The DNA of the CDR3 is TGTGCCAGCAGTCGTCTTTCGGGACGAATCTACTATGGCTACACCTTC. It is translated as CASSRLSGRIYYGYTF.